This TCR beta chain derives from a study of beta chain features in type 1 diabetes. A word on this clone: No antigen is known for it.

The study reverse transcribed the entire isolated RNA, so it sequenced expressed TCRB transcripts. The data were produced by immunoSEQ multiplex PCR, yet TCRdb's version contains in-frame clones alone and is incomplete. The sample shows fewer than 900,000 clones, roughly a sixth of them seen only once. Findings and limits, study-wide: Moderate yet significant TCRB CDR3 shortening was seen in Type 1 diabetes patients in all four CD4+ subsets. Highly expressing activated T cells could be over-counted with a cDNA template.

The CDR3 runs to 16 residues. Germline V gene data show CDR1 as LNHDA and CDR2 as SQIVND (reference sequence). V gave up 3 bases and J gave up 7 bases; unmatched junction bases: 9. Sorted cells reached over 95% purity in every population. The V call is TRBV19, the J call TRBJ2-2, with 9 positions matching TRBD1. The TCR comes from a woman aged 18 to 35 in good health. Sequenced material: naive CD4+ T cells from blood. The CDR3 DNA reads TGTGCCAGTAGTATTTCGGGGACAGGGTGGCTCGGGGAGCTGTTTTTT. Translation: CASSISGTGWLGELFF.